The next 10 T cell receptor beta chains were all read from a single sample in a study of graft-versus-host responses after intestinal transplantation. Their target antigens are unknown. Using immunoSEQ multiplex PCR, the repertoire was profiled, and TCRdb retains in-frame clones only, with some absent. The sample carries around 99,000 clones, roughly 87% recorded once. The material was unstimulated CD4+ T cells sorted from spleen or lymph node cells, obtained before transplant. These receptors all stem from a human donor who was the organ donor for an intestinal transplant.

The CDR3 loop reads CARGPSVEQFF. The CDR3 DNA sequence: TGTGCCAGGGGACCGAGCGTTGAGCAGTTCTTC. The rearrangement joins TRBV2 to TRBJ2-1; tentatively, D is TRBD1 or TRBD2 (5 bases each). Trimming stripped 9 bases from V and 9 bases from J, with 12 bases between. The germline V gene has CDR1 SNHLY and CDR2 FYNNEI. The length of the CDR3 is 11 residues.

The chain recombines TRBV20-1 with TRBJ2-7; no reliable D call. CDR1 is DFQATT, CDR2 SNEGSKA, per germline (reference sequence). This CDR3 contains 11 residues. Deletions cut 2 bases from V and 1 base from J, with 3 bases between. CDR3 sequence (DNA): TGCAGTGCTAGACTTTCCTACGAGCAGTACTTC. It encodes CSARLSYEQYF.

Worth noting for this clone: An end of the junction differs from the germline gene, which may be a read error. Written as DNA, the CDR3 is TGTGCCAGCAGCCTAGGGGGCAGGGGGTTCGGCTATGGCTACACCTTC. It specifies CASSLGGRGFGYGYTF. The chain recombines TRBV13 with TRBJ1-2, with 7 nucleotides matching TRBD1. The CDR3 contains 16 residues. The germline gives CDR1 PRHDT, CDR2 FYEKMQ (reference sequence).

CDR3 protein: CASSLFFLLDTRYNEQFF. CDR3 bases: TGCGCCAGCAGCTTGTTTTTCTTGCTGGACACCCGCTACAATGAGCAGTTCTTC. The chain has TRBV5-1 and TRBJ2-1, with D maybe TRBD1 (5 bases). V was pared by 1 base and J by 3 bases, with 20 bases between. CDR1 and CDR2 (germline): SGHRS, YFSETQ. CDR3 length: 18 amino acids. The entire variable domain, with the rest obtained from reference TRBV5-1 and TRBJ2-1, is as follows: KAGVTQTPRYLIKTRGQQVTLSCSPISGHRSVSWYQQTPGQGLQFLFEYFSETQRNKGNFPGRFSGRQFSNSRSEMNVSTLELGDSALYLCASSLFFLLDTRYNEQFFGPGTRLTVL.

There are a few counts of this clone. The chain has TRBV11-3 and TRBJ1-1; D ambiguous. The germline V gene encodes CDR1 SGHNT and CDR2 YENEEA. The CDR3 spans 16 residues. Trimming shortened V by 6 bases and J by 3 bases, and 20 bases separated the two germline ends. The CDR3 DNA is TGTGCCAGCAGACCTGTACGGGGAGGGTTGGACACTGAAGCTTTCTTT. It is translated as CASRPVRGGLDTEAFF.

This clone was observed once. The V call is TRBV5-4, the J call TRBJ2-3; 7 bases map to TRBD1. Germline V gene lookup returns CDR1 SGHNT and CDR2 YYREEE (reference sequence). The CDR3 contains 15 residues. J lost 3 bases, V lost 4 bases, and 8 bases had no gene match. The DNA of the CDR3 is TGTGCCAGCAGCGACTGGACAGGCGGGACAGATACGCAGTATTTT. Protein sequence: CASSDWTGGTDTQYF.

The rearrangement joins TRBV18 to TRBJ2-3, with D unclear. The CDR3 sequence is 15 residues long. V was shortened by 2 bases and J by 2 bases, with 11 bases between the two germline ends. CDR1 is KGHSH, CDR2 LQKENI, per germline. The CDR3 reads CASSPYLLDTDTQYF. The CDR3, as DNA: TGTGCCAGCTCACCATACTTACTGGACACAGATACGCAGTATTTT.

The chain recombines TRBV5-1 with TRBJ2-7, with D possibly matching TRBD2 (6 bases). The CDR3 is made up of 15 amino acids. CDR1 is SGHRS, CDR2 YFSETQ, per germline. Trimming pared 2 bases from V and 3 bases from J, leaving 15 bases between. The CDR3 DNA follows: TGCGCCAGCAGCTTAAGCGGCGGGGACCTCTACGAGCAGTACTTC. Translating it yields CASSLSGGDLYEQYF.

This chain connects TRBV21-1 to TRBJ2-5. TRBV21-1 is termed a pseudogene. This CDR3 comprises 13 residues. The CDR3 coding sequence is TGTGCCAGCAGCAAAGTGGGTATGGTGCCCCAGTACTTC. Translation gives CASSKVGMVPQYF.

V gene TRBV7-9 combines with J gene TRBJ1-2; D is unclear. The germline V gene encodes CDR1 SEHNR and CDR2 FQNEAQ (reference sequence). The CDR3 consists of 11 residues. The ends were cut back, 8 bases at V and 6 bases at J, with 10 bases in the middle. The CDR3 protein is CASLTVDGYTF. The CDR3 nucleotides read TGTGCCAGCCTGACGGTGGATGGCTACACCTTC.